The clone carrying this TCR beta chain has only a few counts. Its antigen is currently unknown. Looked up from germline, CDR1 is SGHAT and CDR2 is FQNNGV. The CDR3 covers 15 residues. V was clipped by 1 base and J by 14 bases, with 18 bases between them. Assay used: immunoSEQ multiplex PCR; TCRdb lists only in-frame clones, some missing. The sample has tens of thousands of clones, 80% to 90% seen once. The data were taken from a study of a mutant IDH1 vaccine in newly diagnosed glioma. About the study: Treated patients showed a male proportion of roughly 62%, a female proportion of about 40%, and a mean age of about 44 years. Receipt of radiotherapy, temozolomide, or both preceded the study, and most received both. Whole-study results and caveats: Pseudoprogression apparently tracked independently of changes in top peripheral T cell clonotypes.

Time point reported: baseline, week 1 (first vaccination visit). Treatment reported: pre-vaccination baseline after standard-of-care therapy. Tumors from donors were new WHO grade 3 or 4 IDH1-mutant astrocytomas with ATRX loss. J is TRBJ1-6 and V is TRBV11-2, with D unresolved. The sequence came from a woman between 50 and 59 years old with glioma. The sequencing used PBMCs, collected from a glioma patient treated with radiotherapy, temozolomide or both. CDR3 sequence reads: CASSLGARKVGALHF. The CDR3 bases are TGTGCCAGCAGCTTAGGGGCAAGGAAAGTCGGGGCCCTCCACTTT.